The text below deals with one T cell receptor beta chain. Its target is unknown. V was shortened by 3 bases and J by 0 bases, with 14 bases between the two germline ends. This CDR3 contains 16 residues. Per the germline V gene, CDR1 is SGHTA and CDR2 is FQGNSA. This sample was included in a study of cytomegalovirus exposure and HLA in healthy donors. Though probably carrying unrecorded immune exposures, donors were nominally healthy at sampling. Study-wide results and caveats: Prior analysis indicated that the majority of TCR beta V segments exhibited productivity approximately 90% or approximately 30% of the time. In a later analysis, TCR association rates varied by HLA locus: DRB1 most, HLA-C fewest.

PCR involved 60 Vbeta and 13 Jbeta primers. In the source study's methods: Counted up in a later analysis, unique TCR beta chains came to some 82 million, with about 9.9 million shared. Only in-frame clones appear in the TCRdb table, and some are missing; sequencing was by immunoSEQ multiplex PCR. That table supplies the V and J calls and clone size; D and trimming were determined from the DNA. The sample yields some 160,000 clones, about three quarters seen once. V is TRBV7-2 and J is TRBJ1-1, with D perhaps matching TRBD1 (5 bases). Sequencing used PBMCs. This clonotype originated in a woman aged 30 to 39 in good health and CMV-seronegative. The CDR3 DNA reads TGTGCCAGCAGCTTCTCCGGGACTTCCATGAACACTGAAGCTTTCTTT. Translating it yields CASSFSGTSMNTEAFF.